This is a list of T cell receptor beta chains from one sample in a study of T cells in Graves' hyperthyroidism and ophthalmopathy. TCRdb reanalysed the multiplex PCR reads using MiXCR and keeps one entry per CDR3 protein. The data contain approximately 560,000 distinct CDR3 sequences, 15% to 19% of them singletons. The specimen sequenced was blood. Receptors were obtained from a woman younger than 45 with Graves' hyperthyroidism. Both conserved end residues are part of each CDR3. Some rows have no size entry. The others give once, few or many, or a class for an expanded clone.

abundance	v_gene	j_gene	CDR3aa
-	TRBV7-2	TRBJ2-7	CASSLAGGHVGTISYEQYF
many	TRBV7-9	TRBJ2-5	CASISQGQETQYF
many	TRBV20-1	TRBJ2-7	CSAPDPRGSYEQYF
-	TRBV7-9	-	CASSARQGAYNEQYF
many	TRBV5-5	TRBJ2-1	CASSLHRNNEQFF
many	TRBV7-2	TRBJ2-1	CASSLVPTTWTSGRVEEQFF
many	TRBV30	TRBJ1-3	CAWSGDIFSGNTIYF
many	TRBV30	TRBJ1-2	CAWSVQRSGYTF
-	TRBV4-1	TRBJ1-6	CASSQLPNSSPLHF
-	TRBV6-2/TRBV6-3	TRBJ1-6	CASSYTLGYSPLHF
-	TRBV9	TRBJ2-1	CASSVVPSNEQFF
many	TRBV20-1	TRBJ2-1	CSANRENEQFF
many	TRBV29-1	TRBJ2-1	CSVIGGGGFYNEQFF
many	TRBV7-9	TRBJ2-7	CASSLGPGLHCYEQYF
few	TRBV30	TRBJ1-6	CASTPGGAYNSPLHF
-	TRBV2	TRBJ1-3	CASSVGESGNTIYF